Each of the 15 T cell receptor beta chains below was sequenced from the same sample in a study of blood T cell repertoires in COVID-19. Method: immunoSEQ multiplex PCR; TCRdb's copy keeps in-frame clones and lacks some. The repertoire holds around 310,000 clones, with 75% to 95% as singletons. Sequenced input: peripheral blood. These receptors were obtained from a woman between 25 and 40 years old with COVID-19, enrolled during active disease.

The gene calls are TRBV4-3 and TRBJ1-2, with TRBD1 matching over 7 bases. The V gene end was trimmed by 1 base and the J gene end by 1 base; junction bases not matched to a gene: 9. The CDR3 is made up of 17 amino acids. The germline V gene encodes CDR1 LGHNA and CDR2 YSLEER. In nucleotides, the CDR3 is TGCGCCAGCAGCCAAGCACTACAGGGGCCGGTTAACTATGGCTACACCTTC. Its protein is CASSQALQGPVNYGYTF.

CDR3 protein: CASSENRVETQYF. The CDR3 nucleotides are TGCGCCAGCAGTGAGAACAGGGTGGAGACCCAGTACTTC. This sequence joins TRBV10-2 and TRBJ2-5, with D perhaps TRBD1 (6 bases). V dropped 2 bases and J dropped 5 bases, with 9 bases sitting between them. Germline CDR1 reads WSHSY; CDR2 reads SAAADI. The CDR3 is 13 amino acids.

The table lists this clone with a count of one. The CDR3 reads CASSIPFGGRATDTQYF. The CDR3 DNA reads as TGTGCCAGTAGTATCCCCTTTGGCGGGAGGGCCACAGATACGCAGTATTTT. The chain joins TRBV19 to TRBJ2-3; 9 positions agree with TRBD2. Germline V lookup: CDR1 LNHDA, CDR2 SQIVND (reference sequence). This CDR3 has 17 amino acids. V lost 3 bases to trimming and J lost 2 bases; unmatched junction nucleotides: 9. Complete variable domain (other parts from reference TRBV19 and TRBJ2-3): DGGITQSPKYLFRKEGQNVTLSCEQNLNHDAMYWYRQDPGQGLRLIYYSQIVNDFQKGDIAEGYSVSREKKESFPLTVTSAQKNPTAFYLCASSIPFGGRATDTQYFGPGTRLTVL.

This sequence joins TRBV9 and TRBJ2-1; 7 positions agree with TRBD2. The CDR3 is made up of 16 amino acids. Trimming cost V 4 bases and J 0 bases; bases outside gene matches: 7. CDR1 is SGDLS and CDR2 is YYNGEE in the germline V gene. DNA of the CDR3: TGTGCCAGCAGCTCATTCAGCGGGGCCTCCTACAATGAGCAGTTCTTC. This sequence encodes CASSSFSGASYNEQFF.

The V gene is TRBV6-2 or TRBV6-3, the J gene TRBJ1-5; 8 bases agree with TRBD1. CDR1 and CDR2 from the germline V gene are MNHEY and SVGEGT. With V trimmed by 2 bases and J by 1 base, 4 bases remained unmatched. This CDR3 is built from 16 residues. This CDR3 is CASSYRGQVSNQPQHF. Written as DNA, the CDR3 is TGTGCCAGCAGTTACCGGGGACAGGTGAGCAATCAGCCCCAGCATTTT.

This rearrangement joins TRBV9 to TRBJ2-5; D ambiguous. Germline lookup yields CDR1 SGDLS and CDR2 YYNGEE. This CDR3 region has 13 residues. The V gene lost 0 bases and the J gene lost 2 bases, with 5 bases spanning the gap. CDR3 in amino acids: CASSVGRQETQYF. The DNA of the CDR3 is TGTGCCAGCAGCGTAGGCAGACAAGAGACCCAGTACTTC.

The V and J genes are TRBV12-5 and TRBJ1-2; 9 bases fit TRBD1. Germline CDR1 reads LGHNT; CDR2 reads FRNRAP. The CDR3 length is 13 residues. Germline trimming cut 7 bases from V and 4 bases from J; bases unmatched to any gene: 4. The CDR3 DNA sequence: TGTGCTAGTGCCATGACAGGGGGCTATGGCTACACCTTC. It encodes CASAMTGGYGYTF.

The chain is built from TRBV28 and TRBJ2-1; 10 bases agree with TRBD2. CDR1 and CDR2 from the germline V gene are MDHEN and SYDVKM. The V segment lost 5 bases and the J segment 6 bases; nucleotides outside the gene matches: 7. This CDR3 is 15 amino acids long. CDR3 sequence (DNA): TGTGCCAGCAGTCGTCTAGCGGGAGCCATCAATGAGCAGTTCTTC. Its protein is CASSRLAGAINEQFF. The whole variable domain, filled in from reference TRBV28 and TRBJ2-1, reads DVKVTQSSRYLVKRTGEKVFLECVQDMDHENMFWYRQDPGLGLRLIYFSYDVKMKEKGDIPEGYSVSREKKERFSLILESASTNQTSMYLCASSRLAGAINEQFFGPGTRLTVL.

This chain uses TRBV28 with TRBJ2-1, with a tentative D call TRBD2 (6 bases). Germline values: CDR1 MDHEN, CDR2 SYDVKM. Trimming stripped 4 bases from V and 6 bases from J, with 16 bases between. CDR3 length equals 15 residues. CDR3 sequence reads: CASSWGGALPNEQFF. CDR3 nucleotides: TGTGCCAGCAGTTGGGGCGGGGCCCTACCCAATGAGCAGTTCTTC.

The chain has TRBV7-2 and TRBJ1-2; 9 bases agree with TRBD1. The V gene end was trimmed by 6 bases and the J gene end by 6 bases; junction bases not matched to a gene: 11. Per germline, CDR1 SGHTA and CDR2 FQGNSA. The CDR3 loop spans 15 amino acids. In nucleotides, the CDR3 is TGTGCCAGCAGAGGGACAGGGTATAGGTTCAATGGCTACACCTTC. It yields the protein CASRGTGYRFNGYTF.

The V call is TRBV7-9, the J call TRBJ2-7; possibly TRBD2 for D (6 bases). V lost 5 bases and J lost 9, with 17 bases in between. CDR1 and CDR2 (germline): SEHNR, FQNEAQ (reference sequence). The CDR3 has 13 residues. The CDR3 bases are TGTGCCAGCAGCCCTGGGGACGGGACTTGGCAGTACTTC. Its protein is CASSPGDGTWQYF.

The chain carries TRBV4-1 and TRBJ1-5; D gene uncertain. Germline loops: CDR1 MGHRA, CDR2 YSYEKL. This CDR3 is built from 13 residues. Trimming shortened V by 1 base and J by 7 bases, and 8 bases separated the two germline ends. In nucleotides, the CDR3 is TGCGCCAGCAGCCAAGTAGAGTGGCAGCCCCAGCATTTT. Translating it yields CASSQVEWQPQHF.

CDR3 nucleotide sequence: TGTGCCACCAGCAGAGCCCAGGGAAAGGTAGAAAAACTGTTTTTT. Protein sequence: CATSRAQGKVEKLFF. J is TRBJ1-4 and V is TRBV15; tentative D call: TRBD1 (5 bases). This CDR3 contains 15 residues. Trimming removed 1 base at V and 8 bases at J, with 14 bases between. Germline values: CDR1 LNHNV, CDR2 YYDKDF (reference sequence).

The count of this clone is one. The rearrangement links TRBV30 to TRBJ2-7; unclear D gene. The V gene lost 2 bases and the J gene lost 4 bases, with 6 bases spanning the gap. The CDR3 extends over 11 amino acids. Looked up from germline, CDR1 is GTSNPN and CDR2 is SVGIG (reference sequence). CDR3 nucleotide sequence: TGTGCCTGGAGTCCTAGGTACGAGCAGTACTTC. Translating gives CAWSPRYEQYF.

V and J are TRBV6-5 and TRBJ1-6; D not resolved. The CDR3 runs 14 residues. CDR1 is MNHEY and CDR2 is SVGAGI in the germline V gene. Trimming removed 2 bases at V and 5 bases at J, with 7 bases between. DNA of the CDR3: TGTGCCAGCAGTTACGGGGAGGATAATTCACCCCTCCACTTT. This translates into CASSYGEDNSPLHF.